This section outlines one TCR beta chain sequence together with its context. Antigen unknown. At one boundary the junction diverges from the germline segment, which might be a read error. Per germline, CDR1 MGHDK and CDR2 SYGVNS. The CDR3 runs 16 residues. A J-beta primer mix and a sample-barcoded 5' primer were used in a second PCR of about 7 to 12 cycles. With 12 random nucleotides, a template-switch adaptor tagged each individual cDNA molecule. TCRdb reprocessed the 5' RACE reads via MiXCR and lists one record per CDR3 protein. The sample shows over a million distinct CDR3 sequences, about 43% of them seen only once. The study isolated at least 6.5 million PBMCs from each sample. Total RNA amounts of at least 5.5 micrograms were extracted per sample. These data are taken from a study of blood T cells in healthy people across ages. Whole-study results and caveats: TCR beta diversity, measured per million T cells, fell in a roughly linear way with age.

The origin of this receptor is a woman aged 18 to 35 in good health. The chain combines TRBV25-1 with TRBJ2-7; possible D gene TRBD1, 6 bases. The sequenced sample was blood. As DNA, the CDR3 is TGTGCCAGCAGTGAAAGTATGCGACAGGTGACCTACGATCAGTACTTC. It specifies CASSESMRQVTYDQYF.